These 28 T cell receptor beta chains were sequenced from one sample in a study of blood T cell repertoires in COVID-19. This table comes from immunoSEQ multiplex PCR, and its TCRdb copy is limited to in-frame clones, with some not included. This sample carries some 180,000 clones, around 80% of them seen once, and the ten largest clones take roughly 20%. Sequencing was performed on peripheral blood. These receptors came from a woman aged 65 to 85 who had recovered from COVID-19.

The chain uses TRBV3-1 (or the pseudogene TRBV3-2) and TRBJ1-3; D unresolved. V shed 3 bases and J shed 2 bases, with 11 bases lying between them. The CDR3 runs to 15 residues. Looked up from germline, CDR1 is LGHDT and CDR2 is YNNKEL (reference sequence). The CDR3 reads CASSHAGPAGNTIYF. CDR3 sequence (DNA): TGTGCCAGCAGCCATGCGGGTCCTGCTGGAAACACCATATATTTT.

In its sample, this clone was seen a few times. The V call is TRBV7-2, the J call TRBJ2-7; D is perhaps TRBD1 (5 bases). With 1 base removed from V and 4 bases from J, the gap between germline ends came to 14 bases. The length of the CDR3 is 15 residues. CDR1 is SGHTA, CDR2 FQGNSA, per germline. The CDR3 DNA follows: TGTGCCAGCAGCTTAGGTCCAGGGAATTATTACGAGCAGTACTTC. Encoded protein: CASSLGPGNYYEQYF.

This clone was seen at least ten times. The V gene is TRBV3-1 (or the pseudogene TRBV3-2), the J gene TRBJ1-2, with D possibly being TRBD1 (5 bases). CDR3 length: 16 residues. Trimming stripped 4 bases from V and 5 bases from J, with 20 bases between. Germline V gene data show CDR1 as LGHDT and CDR2 as YNNKEL (reference sequence). In DNA, the CDR3 is TGTGCCAGCAGCCGCGACAGCGAGACCCCTCTATATGGCTACACCTTC. This translates into CASSRDSETPLYGYTF.

This clone was picked up one time. The chain is built from TRBV19 and TRBJ1-1; D uncertain. The CDR3 spans 15 residues. The germline gives CDR1 LNHDA, CDR2 SQIVND (reference sequence). The V end lost 5 bases, the J end lost 1 base, and 14 bases lay between the germline ends. The CDR3 sequence is CASSPRPGRNTEAFF. CDR3 DNA: TGTGCCAGTAGTCCCCGGCCAGGTAGGAACACTGAAGCTTTCTTT.

This rearrangement joins TRBV6-5 to TRBJ1-2; TRBD1 agrees at 10 bases. This CDR3 region has 15 residues. After removal of 4 bases from V and 4 bases from J, the junction contained 6 bases not matched to a gene. CDR1 and CDR2 from the germline V gene are MNHEY and SVGAGI. DNA for the CDR3: TGTGCCAGCAGTTTGACAGGGGGCTTGGGCTATGGCTACACCTTC. It codes for CASSLTGGLGYGYTF.

J is TRBJ1-4 and V is TRBV30, with 10 bases aligning to TRBD1. The germline V gene encodes CDR1 GTSNPN and CDR2 SVGIG (reference sequence). V was pared by 2 bases and J by 8 bases, with 2 bases of the junction left unmatched. The CDR3 totals 13 residues. The CDR3 region has the DNA TGTGCCTGGAGTCCGGACAGGGGGGAAAAACTGTTTTTT. This gives the protein CAWSPDRGEKLFF. The full variable domain, in which reference TRBV30 and TRBJ1-4 provide the parts outside the CDR3, is SQTIHQWPATLVQPVGSPLSLECTVEGTSNPNLYWYRQAAGRGLQLLFYSVGIGQISSEVPQNLSASRPQDRQFILSSKKLLLSDSGFYLCAWSPDRGEKLFFGSGTQLSVL.

A note on this clone: One end of the junction does not line up with germline, which may come from a read error. V and J are TRBV6-5 and TRBJ1-1; weak D call: TRBD1 (6 bases). CDR3 length: 10 residues. CDR1 and CDR2 from the germline V gene are MNHEY and SVGAGI. The CDR3 sequence: CASRSGHSIF. The CDR3 coding sequence is TGTGCCAGCAGGTCGGGACACTCCATTTTT.

The V call is TRBV7-3, the J call TRBJ2-1, with 9 positions matching TRBD1. This CDR3 is built from 14 residues. CDR1 SGHTA and CDR2 FQGTGA come from the germline V gene. The trim removed 3 bases at V and 8 bases at J, leaving 5 bases unmatched. The CDR3: CASSFRQGGDEQFF. As DNA, the CDR3 is TGTGCCAGCAGCTTCAGACAGGGGGGCGATGAGCAGTTCTTC.

Only one count was recorded for this clone. The rearrangement links TRBV6-6 to TRBJ2-2, with 10 bases matching TRBD1. V lost 5 bases, J lost 5 bases, and 11 bases stayed unmatched. The CDR3 contains 17 residues. Germline V lookup: CDR1 MNHNY, CDR2 SVGAGI (reference sequence). CDR3 protein: CASSRKRRDRGTGELFF. The CDR3 DNA sequence: TGTGCCAGCAGTCGTAAACGCCGGGACAGGGGAACCGGGGAGCTGTTTTTT.

V usage is TRBV5-1 and J usage is TRBJ2-1, with 12 bases aligning to TRBD2. CDR1 and CDR2 (germline): SGHRS, YFSETQ. J was trimmed by 5 bases and V by 4 bases; bases with no gene match: 4. The CDR3 is 15 amino acids. CDR3 in DNA: TGCGCCAGCAGCACCCTAGCGGGAGGGGACAATGAGCAGTTCTTC. Its translation: CASSTLAGGDNEQFF.

The chain carries TRBV15 and TRBJ2-2, with a tentative D call TRBD2 (5 bases). Germline-derived CDR1 and CDR2 are LNHNV and YYDKDF (reference sequence). V shed 3 bases and J shed 0 bases, with 8 bases lying between them. The CDR3 runs 15 residues. The CDR3 coding sequence is TGTGCCACCAGCAGGGCCGGGGCGAACACCGGGGAGCTGTTTTTT. Amino acids: CATSRAGANTGELFF.

V and J are TRBV5-8 and TRBJ1-4, with a weak D call TRBD1 (5 bases). The V end was cut by 0 bases, the J end by 7 bases, with 13 bases between. This CDR3 comprises 15 residues. Looked up from germline, CDR1 is SGHTS and CDR2 is YDEGEE. The DNA of the CDR3 is TGTGCCAGCAGCTTGGAGGGCAGGGTGGGTGAAAAACTGTTTTTT. Protein: CASSLEGRVGEKLFF. Based on the CDR3 plus reference TRBV5-8 and TRBJ1-4, the full variable domain is EAGVTQSPTHLIKTRGQQATLRCSPISGHTSVYWYQQALGLGLQFLLWYDEGEERNRGNFPPRFSGRQFPNYSSELNVNALELEDSALYLCASSLEGRVGEKLFFGSGTQLSVL.

The rearrangement joins TRBV9 to TRBJ2-4, with D possibly matching TRBD2 (5 bases). Trimming removed 1 base from V and 5 bases from J, with 13 bases in between. CDR1 and CDR2 from the germline V gene are SGDLS and YYNGEE. The CDR3 length is 15 residues. The CDR3 nucleotides read TGTGCCAGCAGCGTAAGTGAGGGTTCGGAAAACATTCAGTACTTC. It codes for CASSVSEGSENIQYF.

The CDR3 DNA follows: TGCGCCAGCAGGACTAGCGGGCCCACCGGGGAGCTGTTTTTT. Translated: CASRTSGPTGELFF. This chain joins TRBV10-2 and TRBJ2-2; 10 nucleotides align to TRBD2. CDR1 is WSHSY, CDR2 SAAADI, per germline. With V trimmed by 6 bases and J by 4 bases, 2 bases remained unmatched. The CDR3 loop spans 14 amino acids.

V usage is TRBV18 and J usage is TRBJ2-7, with D hard to call. Germline loops: CDR1 KGHSH, CDR2 LQKENI. This CDR3 has 14 residues. V lost 2 bases and J lost 5, with 13 bases in between. CDR3 loop: CASSPDRSYNEQYF. DNA of the CDR3: TGTGCCAGCTCACCAGACCGGAGCTACAACGAGCAGTACTTC. Using reference TRBV18 and TRBJ2-7 for the parts outside the CDR3, the full variable domain is NAGVMQNPRHLVRRRGQEARLRCSPMKGHSHVYWYRQLPEEGLKFMVYLQKENIIDESGMPKERFSAEFPKEGPSILRIQQVVRGDSAAYFCASSPDRSYNEQYFGPGTRLTVT.

This clone was seen a few times. The chain employs TRBV12-3 or TRBV12-4 and TRBJ2-7; no clear D gene. The CDR3 has 12 residues. The V end was cut by 1 base, the J end by 6 bases, with 7 bases between. The CDR3 protein is CASSLGPSEQYF. The CDR3 DNA is TGTGCCAGCAGTTTAGGGCCCTCCGAGCAGTACTTC.

The V call is TRBV29-1, the J call TRBJ2-1, with no clear D. Trimming cost V 5 bases and J 10 bases, with 12 bases left between them. CDR3 length equals 11 residues. Germline V gene data show CDR1 as SQVTM and CDR2 as ANQGSEA. The CDR3 DNA reads as TGCAGCGTTCGTTCCGCAGGCGAGCAGTTCTTC. It encodes CSVRSAGEQFF.

This chain links TRBV21-1 with TRBJ1-2; TRBD1, as called in the table, went unchecked against the DNA. TRBV21-1 is assigned pseudogene status. The CDR3 length is 15 residues. CDR3 nucleotides: TGTGCCAGCAGCAAAGTTATGGGACACAGCTATGGCTACACCTTC. Translation: CASSKVMGHSYGYTF.

The CDR3 is CASRPGGGTEAFF. The CDR3 DNA reads TGTGCCAGCAGACCAGGGGGAGGAACTGAAGCTTTCTTT. V is TRBV6-5 and J is TRBJ1-1, with TRBD1 matching 7 bases. Per the germline V gene, CDR1 is MNHEY and CDR2 is SVGAGI. The V gene end was trimmed by 6 bases and the J gene end by 5 bases; junction bases not matched to a gene: 6. The CDR3 covers 13 residues.

The CDR3 reads CASSEGAGPDTQYF. The CDR3 region has the DNA TGTGCCAGCAGTGAAGGGGCAGGGCCAGATACGCAGTATTTT. The genes are TRBV2 and TRBJ2-3, with D possibly matching TRBD1 (5 bases). Trimming shortened V by 1 base and J by 4 bases, and 9 bases separated the two germline ends. The germline CDR1 and CDR2 sequences are SNHLY and FYNNEI. This CDR3 is 14 amino acids long.

The gene calls are TRBV5-3 and TRBJ2-5, with 8 bases aligning to TRBD2. TRBV5-3 is noted as an ORF with a role that remains uncertain. Unmatched junction bases numbered 0, after V lost 0 bases and J lost 2 bases. The CDR3 length is 14 residues. Written as DNA, the CDR3 is TGTGCCAGAAGCTTGGCGGGGGGGCAAGAGACCCAGTACTTC. It codes for CARSLAGGQETQYF.

V gene TRBV2 combines with J gene TRBJ2-2; D call uncertain. V lost 0 bases and J 4 bases, leaving 12 bases between the germline ends. CDR3 size: 16 residues. Germline CDR1 reads SNHLY; CDR2 reads FYNNEI. CDR3 residues: CASSEAPPGGTGELFF. CDR3 DNA sequence: TGTGCCAGCAGTGAAGCTCCCCCAGGTGGCACCGGGGAGCTGTTTTTT.

The rearrangement uses TRBV7-9 and TRBJ2-3; D call uncertain. From germline, CDR1 is SEHNR and CDR2 FQNEAQ (reference sequence). The V end was cut by 1 base, the J end by 2 bases, with 13 bases between. The CDR3 contains 16 residues. CDR3 nucleotides: TGTGCCAGCAGCTTAGGGGCCCCCCGAGCCACAGATACGCAGTATTTT. This sequence encodes CASSLGAPRATDTQYF.

This chain connects TRBV5-4 to TRBJ1-4; 7 bases agree with TRBD1. Germline CDR1 reads SGHNT; CDR2 reads YYREEE (reference sequence). J was trimmed by 7 bases and V by 4 bases; bases with no gene match: 4. The CDR3 has 13 residues. This chain's CDR3 is CASSPTGFEKLFF. As DNA, the CDR3 is TGTGCCAGCAGCCCGACAGGGTTTGAAAAACTGTTTTTT.

This rearrangement joins TRBV5-1 to TRBJ2-1; 7 bases agree with TRBD2. This CDR3 is 15 amino acids long. J lost 0 bases, V lost 0 bases, and 0 bases had no gene match. Germline V lookup: CDR1 SGHRS, CDR2 YFSETQ. The CDR3 here is CASSLGTSSYNEQFF. CDR3 in DNA: TGCGCCAGCAGCTTGGGGACTAGCTCCTACAATGAGCAGTTCTTC.

The chain employs TRBV27 and TRBJ1-1, with D perhaps TRBD1 (6 bases). Trimming pared 1 base from V and 4 bases from J, leaving 10 bases between. CDR1 MNHEY and CDR2 SMNVEV come from the germline V gene (reference sequence). CDR3 length equals 14 residues. This chain's CDR3 is CASSLFRGRTEAFF. DNA for the CDR3: TGTGCCAGCAGTTTATTCAGGGGCCGCACTGAAGCTTTCTTT.

V is TRBV11-2 and J is TRBJ1-2; 8 bases map to TRBD1. V lost 5 bases, J lost 0 bases, and 8 bases stayed unmatched. This CDR3 is built from 16 residues. Germline CDR1 is SGHAT and CDR2 is FQNNGV. The DNA for the CDR3 is TGTGCCAGCAGCACCGGGACAGGCCGAGCTAACTATGGCTACACCTTC. Protein product: CASSTGTGRANYGYTF.

This clone was seen ten or more times. The chain employs TRBV7-8 and TRBJ2-1, with D perhaps TRBD2 (6 bases). Germline lookup yields CDR1 SGHVS and CDR2 FQNEAQ. With 1 base removed from V and 0 bases from J, the gap between germline ends came to 13 bases. The length of the CDR3 is 17 residues. The CDR3 DNA reads as TGTGCCAGCAGCTTAGGTCGGGCGGGGAGCTCCTACAATGAGCAGTTCTTC. It yields the protein CASSLGRAGSSYNEQFF.